This T cell receptor beta chain is drawn from a study of blood T cells in healthy people across ages. The study's findings and limits: Age showed a roughly linear inverse relationship with TCR beta diversity per million T cells.

The CDR3 covers 13 residues. CDR1 and CDR2 (germline): SNHLY, FYNNEI. A second PCR of roughly 7 to 11 cycles used a sample-barcoded 5' primer and a J-beta primer mix. A template-switch adaptor with 12 random nucleotides tagged each cDNA molecule. TCRdb fed the 5' RACE reads into MiXCR, producing one record per CDR3 protein. The sample shows some 1.4 million distinct CDR3 sequences, roughly 40% of them seen only once. A note on this clonotype: The antigen is not known. The junction shows a germline mismatch at one end, possibly a read error.

The chain joins TRBV2 to TRBJ1-5; D is unresolved. Sequencing input: blood. The source is a woman aged 18-30 years in good health. CDR3 bases: TGTGCCAGCAGTGACCAGAGCAATCGGCCCCAGCATTTT. Amino acid sequence: CASSDQSNRPQHF.